This entry describes one T cell receptor (beta chain). Antigen: not known. This CDR3 has 13 residues. Trimming took 1 base from V and 2 from J, leaving 6 bases between them. Germline CDR1 and CDR2: SEHNR and FQNEAQ (reference sequence). Primers included in the PCR were 60 Vbeta and 13 Jbeta primers. Using immunoSEQ multiplex PCR, the repertoire was profiled, and TCRdb retains in-frame clones only, with some absent. Of 100,000 to 150,000 clones in the sample, over 70% were seen once. This entry is derived from a study of cytomegalovirus exposure and HLA in healthy donors. Whole-study context: The approximately 120 million unique TCR beta sequences, from about 190 million T cells, were found by an earlier analysis.

General study results and limits: Using the classifier, cytomegalovirus status was reportedly diagnosed with high specificity and sensitivity. In a later analysis, an Asian-associated ancestry cluster reportedly showed fewer N-insertions than the roughly 730-donor mean. Differences between HLA loci emerged in a later analysis of TCR association rates, with DRB1 most and HLA-C fewest.

Sequenced input: PBMCs. This TCR came from a woman aged 18 to 35 in good health and CMV-seronegative. The rearrangement links TRBV7-9 to TRBJ2-7, with a tentative D call TRBD1 (5 bases). The CDR3 DNA sequence: TGTGCCAGCAGCTTAGGGGGCACCTACGAGCAGTACTTC. Its protein is CASSLGGTYEQYF.